This T cell receptor beta chain was captured by sequencing in a study of shared clonotypes between healthy human individuals. On this clone itself: What it recognizes is unknown.

Sorted-subset replicate PCR reactions contained roughly 190 ng DNA, corresponding to approximately 30,000 T cell genomes. The repertoire was sequenced with immunoSEQ multiplex PCR; TCRdb's copy has only in-frame clones and lacks some. The table lists some 500,000 clones, approximately 95% of them singletons. Germline CDR1 LGHNT, CDR2 FRNRAP. The ends were cut back, 4 bases at V and 2 bases at J, with 14 bases in the middle. The CDR3 sequence is 15 residues long. Notes on the study in general: Lower generation probabilities were found for non-shared clonotypes than for those shared by all four donors.

This chain connects TRBV12-5 to TRBJ2-5; D remains ambiguous. Sequenced sample: naive CD4+ T cells sorted from blood. Specified subset: CD45RA+ positively selected. The receptor's source is a woman in her 30s in good health. The CDR3, as DNA: TGTGCTAGTGGTTCGAATCTGGGGTCACAAGAGACCCAGTACTTC. The encoded protein is CASGSNLGSQETQYF.